Listed below are T cell receptor beta chains from one sample, sequenced in a study of T-cell reconstitution after alpha-beta-depleted transplantation in children. TCRdb itself ran the PCR reads through MiXCR, one entry per CDR3 protein. This table has some 240,000 distinct CDR3 sequences, more than 7.5% appearing once. Material: PBMCs from the stem cell graft donor, obtained from the stem cell graft. The receptors originated from a human donor who donated a stem cell graft to a child with SCID. Each CDR3 is given with its conserved first and last residue. D genes are given only for firm matches. A clone size is listed for some rows: how often the clone was seen (once, few, many), or a class if it is expanded.

>TRBV18|few|TRBD1|TRBJ1-5
TGTGCCAGCTCATCACAGGGGATTGATCAGCCCCAGCATTTT
CASSSQGIDQPQHF
>TRBV5-4|.|TRBD1|TRBJ2-7
TGTGCCAGCAGTAAACCGACAGGGGGTGCCTCCGAGCAGTACTTC
CASSKPTGGASEQYF
>TRBV5-1|many|.|TRBJ2-2
TGCGCCAGCAGCGTGACAGTTTCGGCCAGCACCGGGGAGCTGTTTTTT
CASSVTVSASTGELFF
>TRBV2|few|.|TRBJ1-2
TGTGCCAGCAGGAGTACAGGGTATGGCTACACCTTC
CASRSTGYGYTF
>TRBV5-1|many|TRBD2|TRBJ2-5
TGCGCCAGCAGTGGGAGGGACCACCCCGGAGAGACCCAGTACTTC
CASSGRDHPGETQYF
>TRBV5-1|many|.|TRBJ1-1
TGCGCCAGCAGCTTCCAGGTCATGAACACTGAAGCTTTCTTT
CASSFQVMNTEAFF
>TRBV5-1|many|.|TRBJ2-7
TGCGCCAGCAGCTTGATTCTTAGTACCTACGAGCAGTACTTC
CASSLILSTYEQYF
>TRBV7-9|many|.|TRBJ1-1
TGTGCCAGCAGCTTAACCAGGGAGGCAGCCTCTGAAGCTTTCTTT
CASSLTREAASEAFF
>TRBV5-5|few|.|TRBJ2-2
TGTGCCAGCACCCTCGCCACGGGTACCGGGGAGCTGTTTTTT
CASTLATGTGELFF
>TRBV6-1|many|.|TRBJ2-7
TGTGCCAGCAGTGAATACCCGGGATACTCCTACGAGCAGTACTTC
CASSEYPGYSYEQYF
>TRBV12-3/TRBV12-4|many|TRBD1|TRBJ2-1
TGTGCCAGCAGTCCGGGGACAGGGCAGAATGAGCAGTTCTTC
CASSPGTGQNEQFF
>TRBV7-2|many|TRBD2|TRBJ2-3
TGTGCCAGCAGCTTAGTGGCTAGCGGGGGGAACACAGATACGCAGTATTTT
CASSLVASGGNTDTQYF
>TRBV4-1|.|.|TRBJ1-4
TGCGCCAGCAGCCAAGACCCAGATACTAATGAAAAACTGTTTTTT
CASSQDPDTNEKLFF
>TRBV9|many|TRBD1|TRBJ2-6
TGTGCCAGCAGCATACAGGGGTCCGGGGCCAACGTCCTGACTTTC
CASSIQGSGANVLTF
>TRBV7-2|many|.|TRBJ2-7
TGTGCCAGCAGCTTCGCAGGAAGCGGAGTCTACGAGCAGTACTTC
CASSFAGSGVYEQYF
>TRBV12-3/TRBV12-4|many|.|TRBJ1-4
TGTGCCAGCAGTCGGCAGGGGACGGCTAATGAAAAACTGTTTTTT
CASSRQGTANEKLFF
>TRBV20-1|few|.|TRBJ1-4
TGCAGTGCTAGAGATCGGTTTTCGTCAGGGAGGGGTGAAAAACTGTTTTTT
CSARDRFSSGRGEKLFF
>TRBV6-5|many|.|TRBJ1-2
TGTGCCAGCAGCCCCTGGGAGTCGACTGGCTACACCTTC
CASSPWESTGYTF
>TRBV5-1|many|.|TRBJ2-5
TGCGCCAGCAGCGCGGTCTCCCATAAGGGGGAGACCCAGTACTTC
CASSAVSHKGETQYF
>TRBV18|.|.|TRBJ2-4
TGTGCCAGCTCACTGCAGGGTACGGGGTCTATAGCCAAAAACATTCAGTACTTC
CASSLQGTGSIAKNIQYF
>TRBV5-1|many|.|TRBJ1-1
TGCGCCAGCAGCACCGGGACCTTGGGCACTGAAGCTTTCTTT
CASSTGTLGTEAFF
>TRBV19|many|.|TRBJ1-2
TGTGCCAGTAGTGACAGCTTGGGGTATGGCTACACCTTC
CASSDSLGYGYTF
>TRBV12-2|.|.|TRBJ1-1
TGTGCAAGTCGCTTAACAGGGACAGCATATTTATCTGAAGCTTTCTTT
CASRLTGTAYLSEAFF
>TRBV7-2|few|TRBD1|TRBJ2-2
TGTGCCAGCAGCCTTGGGACAGTTGCTCGCGGCGGGGAGCTGTTTTTT
CASSLGTVARGGELFF
>TRBV12-3/TRBV12-4|many|.|TRBJ1-4
TGTGCCAGCAGTTTGCTAGGTTGGGAAAAACTGTTTTTT
CASSLLGWEKLFF
>TRBV20-1|many|TRBD1|TRBJ1-4
TGCAGTGCCCGACAGGGGGCAAATGAAAAACTGTTTTTT
CSARQGANEKLFF
>TRBV10-2|many|.|TRBJ1-1
TGCGCCAGCACTAGAGAGGTGTTGGGCACTGAAGCTTTCTTT
CASTREVLGTEAFF
>TRBV5-1|many|.|TRBJ1-3
TGCGCCAGCAGCTTCGGACAGACTGGAAACACCATATATTTT
CASSFGQTGNTIYF
>TRBV6-6|many|.|TRBJ2-1
TGTGCCAGCAGTCCCAGTCTGAATGAGCAGTTCTTC
CASSPSLNEQFF
>TRBV12-3/TRBV12-4|many|.|TRBJ1-1
TGTGCCAGCGCAGGCTGGTCGGGACCAGGGGTTGAAGCTTTCTTT
CASAGWSGPGVEAFF
>TRBV6-5|many|.|TRBJ1-2
TGTGCCAGCAGTTACCAGGGTGGCGTCTATGGCTACACCTTC
CASSYQGGVYGYTF
>TRBV4-2|many|.|TRBJ2-5
TGTGCCAGCAGCCACCCCAATGAAGGGGTTTCCCGAAACTTTGTAGAGACCCAGTACTTC
CASSHPNEGVSRNFVETQYF
>TRBV30|many|TRBD1|TRBJ1-1
TGTGCCTGGAGGCCCAGGGGGTTTGAAGCTTTCTTT
CAWRPRGFEAFF
>TRBV4-1|many|.|TRBJ2-7
TGCGCCAGCAGCCAAGATTGGGCGGAGCCCTACGAGCAGTACTTC
CASSQDWAEPYEQYF
>TRBV2|many|.|TRBJ2-2
TGTGCCAGCAGTGAGGTCCCGGCAGGGGAGCTGTTTTTT
CASSEVPAGELFF
>TRBV7-8|many|.|TRBJ2-7
TGTGCCAGCAGCCTAATACGTAACTCCTACGAGCAGTACTTC
CASSLIRNSYEQYF
>TRBV20-1|many|.|TRBJ1-1
TGCAGTGCTAGTTTACGGAATACGGGCCATAGGAACACTGAAGCTTTCTTT
CSASLRNTGHRNTEAFF
>TRBV30|.|.|TRBJ2-7
TGTGCCTGGAGCTTACTCGGGCTCGAGCAGTACTTC
CAWSLLGLEQYF
>TRBV5-1|many|TRBD2|TRBJ2-1
TGCGCCAGCAGCTTCTCTAGCGGGGGGGCCCTGAATGAGCAGTTCTTC
CASSFSSGGALNEQFF
>TRBV7-6|many|TRBD1|TRBJ2-1
TGTGCCAGCCGACAGGGGCACTACAATGAGCAGTTCTTC
CASRQGHYNEQFF
>TRBV5-1|few|.|TRBJ2-1
TGCGCCAGCAGCTTGGGAGCGGGCCCGGGGAGGAATGAGCAGTTCTTC
CASSLGAGPGRNEQFF
>TRBV5-1|many|.|TRBJ2-2
TGCGCCAGCAGCCGCCGACCCGGGGAGCTGTTTTTT
CASSRRPGELFF
>TRBV7-9|many|.|TRBJ2-5
TGTGCCAGCAGCTTAGGTCCGCAGGGATTTGAGACCCAGTACTTC
CASSLGPQGFETQYF
>TRBV12-3/TRBV12-4|many|.|TRBJ2-2
TGTGCCAGCAGTTTGTGGGGGCGCAACACCGGGGAGCTGTTTTTT
CASSLWGRNTGELFF
>TRBV12-3/TRBV12-4|many|.|TRBJ1-5
TGTGCCAGCACCGGGGACCCGGATCAGCCCCAGCATTTT
CASTGDPDQPQHF
>TRBV11-2|many|TRBD2|TRBJ2-1
TGTGCCAGCAGCGTGACGGGACACCGGACTAGCGGGGGCTACAATGAGCAGTTCTTC
CASSVTGHRTSGGYNEQFF
>TRBV28|many|TRBD2|TRBJ2-1
TGTGCCAGCAGTTCTCTAGCGGGGGTGGCCTATGAGCAGTTCTTC
CASSSLAGVAYEQFF
>TRBV7-2|.|.|TRBJ2-3
TGTGCCAGCAGCGTCACCAGAGACACGCAGTATTTT
CASSVTRDTQYF
>TRBV5-1|many|.|TRBJ2-2
TGCGCCAGCAGCTCCTTGATCGCTGTCGGGGAGCTGTTTTTT
CASSSLIAVGELFF
>TRBV5-1|many|TRBD1|TRBJ1-1
TGCGCCAGCAGCTTCCCTGACAGGGTTGACACTGAAGCTTTCTTT
CASSFPDRVDTEAFF
>TRBV7-9|many|.|TRBJ1-1
TGTGCCAGCAGCAAAGGGCCGAACACTGAAGCTTTCTTT
CASSKGPNTEAFF
>TRBV18|few|.|TRBJ2-1
TGTGCCAGCTCACCCTACAACAATGAGCAGTTCTTC
CASSPYNNEQFF